This T cell receptor beta chain was recorded in a study of blood T cells in healthy people across ages. Whole-study findings and limits: A greater number of naive CD4+ cells and higher diversity distinguished long-lived donors from aged donors.

The use of a sample-barcoded 5' primer and a J-beta primer mix characterized a second PCR of roughly 7 to 11 cycles. TCRdb reprocessed the 5' RACE reads with MiXCR, giving one entry per CDR3 protein. The data contain about 1.7 million distinct CDR3 sequences, 28% of them singletons. This clonotype was detected a few times. Its target is unknown. CDR1 is DFQATT and CDR2 is SNEGSKA in the germline V gene (reference sequence). The CDR3 length is 12 residues. Trimming removed 6 bases at V and 2 bases at J, with 10 bases between. J is TRBJ2-5 and V is TRBV20-1; D perhaps matches TRBD1 (5 bases). This clonotype originated in a woman aged 25 to 39 in good health. Sample: blood. CDR3 loop: CSAWNRQETQYF. CDR3 nucleotide sequence: TGCAGTGCGTGGAACAGGCAAGAGACCCAGTACTTC.